These 13 T cell receptor beta chains were sequenced from one sample in a study of blood T cell repertoires in COVID-19. The repertoire was sequenced with immunoSEQ multiplex PCR; TCRdb's copy has only in-frame clones and lacks some. Among around 70,000 clones listed, 75% to 85% were seen once. Sequenced sample: peripheral blood. Receptors were obtained from a man older than 75 with acute or convalescent COVID-19.

The chain carries TRBV28 and TRBJ1-3; weak D call: TRBD1 (6 bases). Trimming removed 6 bases at V and 2 bases at J, with 11 bases between. This CDR3 has 14 amino acids. Germline CDR1 MDHEN, CDR2 SYDVKM. The CDR3 region has the DNA TGTGCCAGCAGGGTACAGGGAACTGGAAACACCATATATTTT. Protein product: CASRVQGTGNTIYF.

The CDR3 nucleotides are TGTGCCAGCAGCCCTAGGGACAGGGTGAGCTATGGCTACACCTTC. Its translation is CASSPRDRVSYGYTF. The V gene is TRBV3-1 (or the pseudogene TRBV3-2), the J gene TRBJ1-2; 9 bases line up with TRBD1. V shed 4 bases, J shed 4 bases, and the junction held 7 bases outside the gene matches. CDR1 LGHDT and CDR2 YNNKEL come from the germline V gene (reference sequence). This CDR3 has 15 residues.

This chain connects TRBV7-2 to TRBJ2-7, with TRBD2 matching 12 bases. The CDR3 contains 13 residues. V lost 6 bases and J lost 6; bases outside the gene matches: 3. Germline loops: CDR1 SGHTA, CDR2 FQGNSA. CDR3 in amino acids: CASRLLAGGEQYF. The CDR3, as DNA: TGTGCCAGCAGACTACTAGCGGGAGGCGAGCAGTACTTC.

V usage is TRBV2 and J usage is TRBJ2-3; D call uncertain. Germline assignment: CDR1 SNHLY and CDR2 FYNNEI. The CDR3 contains 14 residues. Trimming left V 6 bases short and J 1 base short, with 11 bases between. The CDR3 reads CASRQLIGTDTQYF. As DNA, the CDR3 is TGTGCCAGCAGACAGCTGATTGGCACAGATACGCAGTATTTT.

V is TRBV19 and J is TRBJ2-7, with 7 positions matching TRBD2. CDR1 is LNHDA and CDR2 is SQIVND in the germline V gene (reference sequence). The CDR3 runs to 15 residues. Trimming cost V 5 bases and J 1 base; bases outside gene matches: 8. In nucleotides, the CDR3 is TGTGCCAGTAGTGGGGCGGGAGACAGTTCCTACGAGCAGTACTTC. This translates into CASSGAGDSSYEQYF. The full variable domain, in which reference TRBV19 and TRBJ2-7 provide the parts outside the CDR3, is DGGITQSPKYLFRKEGQNVTLSCEQNLNHDAMYWYRQDPGQGLRLIYYSQIVNDFQKGDIAEGYSVSREKKESFPLTVTSAQKNPTAFYLCASSGAGDSSYEQYFGPGTRLTVT.

The chain combines TRBV19 with TRBJ2-1; 10 bases align to TRBD2. The V gene's germline CDR1 is LNHDA and CDR2 SQIVND (reference sequence). After removal of 3 bases from V and 10 bases from J, the junction contained 9 bases not matched to a gene. The CDR3 spans 15 residues. The CDR3 is CASSIMLAGDWEQFF. The CDR3 region has the DNA TGTGCCAGTAGTATTATGCTAGCGGGAGATTGGGAGCAGTTCTTC.

This clone appeared a few times. The genes are TRBV5-4 and TRBJ2-1, with 14 bases lining up with TRBD2. The CDR3 consists of 16 residues. V was clipped by 4 bases and J by 9 bases; unmatched bases: 9. Germline V gene data show CDR1 as SGHNT and CDR2 as YYREEE (reference sequence). The CDR3 DNA follows: TGTGCCAGCAGCCCCGGGACTAGCGGGAGAAGGGGTGAGCAGTTCTTC. Translation: CASSPGTSGRRGEQFF.

CDR3: CASSLGAGTDTQYF. The DNA for the CDR3 is TGTGCCAGCAGCTTAGGGGCTGGCACAGATACGCAGTATTTT. The rearrangement links TRBV7-7 to TRBJ2-3; D unclear. This CDR3 contains 14 residues. With 1 base removed from V and 1 base from J, the gap between germline ends came to 6 bases. Germline CDR1 is SSHAT and CDR2 is FNYEAQ (reference sequence).

The CDR3 spells CSASGLAGVLAKNIQYF. CDR3 nucleotide sequence: TGCAGTGCTAGTGGACTAGCGGGAGTCTTGGCCAAAAACATTCAGTACTTC. The chain carries TRBV20-1 and TRBJ2-4; 13 bases are shared with TRBD2. The CDR3 loop spans 17 amino acids. Trimming at V came to 3 bases and at J to 1 base, leaving 6 bases not matched to a gene. From germline, CDR1 is DFQATT and CDR2 SNEGSKA (reference sequence).

This chain connects TRBV28 to TRBJ1-1; D unresolved. Germline V gene data show CDR1 as MDHEN and CDR2 as SYDVKM. V gave up 11 bases and J gave up 2 bases, with 15 bases separating them. The CDR3 runs 13 residues. DNA for the CDR3: TGTGCCGCTAGCGGGGTATTAAACACTGAAGCTTTCTTT. Translating it yields CAASGVLNTEAFF.

This chain joins TRBV24-1 and TRBJ2-2; possibly TRBD1 for D (5 bases). In germline, CDR1 is KGHDR, CDR2 SFDVKD. The V end was cut by 2 bases, the J end by 4 bases, with 16 bases between. CDR3 size: 17 residues. The CDR3 spells CATSDSLGRGATGELFF. CDR3 coding DNA: TGTGCCACCAGTGATTCTCTCGGCCGTGGGGCCACCGGGGAGCTGTTTTTT.

V is TRBV21-1 and J is TRBJ2-3; TRBD2, as called in the table, went unchecked against the DNA. TRBV21-1 is marked as a pseudogene. This CDR3 contains 13 residues. The CDR3 loop reads CASSKPLPGTQYF. CDR3 in DNA: TGTGCCAGCAGCAAACCCCTCCCGGGTACGCAGTATTTT.

J is TRBJ2-5 and V is TRBV5-1; 10 bases fit TRBD2. The CDR3 runs 16 residues. Trimming at V came to 0 bases and at J to 1 base, leaving 3 bases not matched to a gene. In germline, CDR1 is SGHRS, CDR2 YFSETQ. The CDR3 loop reads CASSLALAGGQETQYF. In DNA, the CDR3 is TGCGCCAGCAGCTTGGCGTTAGCGGGGGGCCAAGAGACCCAGTACTTC.